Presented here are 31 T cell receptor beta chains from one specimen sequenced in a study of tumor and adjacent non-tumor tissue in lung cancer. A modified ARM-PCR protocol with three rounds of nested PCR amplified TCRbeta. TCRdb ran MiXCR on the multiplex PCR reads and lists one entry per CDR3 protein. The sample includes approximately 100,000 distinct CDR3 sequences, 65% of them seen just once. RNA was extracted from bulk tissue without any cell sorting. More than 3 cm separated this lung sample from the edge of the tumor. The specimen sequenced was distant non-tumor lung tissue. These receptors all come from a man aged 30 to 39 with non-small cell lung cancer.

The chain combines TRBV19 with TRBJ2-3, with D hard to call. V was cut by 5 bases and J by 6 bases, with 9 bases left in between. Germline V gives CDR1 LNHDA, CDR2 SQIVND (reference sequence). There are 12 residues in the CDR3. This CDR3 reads CASSWSWDTQYF. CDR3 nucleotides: TGTGCCAGTAGTTGGAGTTGGGATACGCAGTATTTT.

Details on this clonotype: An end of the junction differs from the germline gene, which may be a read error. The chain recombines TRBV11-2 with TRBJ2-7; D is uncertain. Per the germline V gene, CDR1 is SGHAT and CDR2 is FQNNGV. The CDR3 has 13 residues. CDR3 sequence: CASSLGQLKEQYF. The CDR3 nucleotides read TGTGCAAGCAGCTTAGGGCAACTGAAAGAGCAGTACTTC.

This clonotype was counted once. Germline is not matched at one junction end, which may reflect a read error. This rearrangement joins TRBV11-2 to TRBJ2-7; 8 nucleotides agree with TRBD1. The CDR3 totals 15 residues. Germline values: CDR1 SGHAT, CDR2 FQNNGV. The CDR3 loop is CVSSPVDRASYEEYF. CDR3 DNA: TGTGTCAGCAGCCCGGTGGACAGGGCCTCCTACGAGGAGTACTTC. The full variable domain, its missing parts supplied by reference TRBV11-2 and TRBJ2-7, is EAGVAQSPRYKIIEKRQSVAFWCNPISGHATLYWYQQILGQGPKLLIQFQNNGVVDDSQLPKDRFSAERLKGVDSTLKIQPAKLEDSAVYLCVSSPVDRASYEEYFGPGTRLTVT.

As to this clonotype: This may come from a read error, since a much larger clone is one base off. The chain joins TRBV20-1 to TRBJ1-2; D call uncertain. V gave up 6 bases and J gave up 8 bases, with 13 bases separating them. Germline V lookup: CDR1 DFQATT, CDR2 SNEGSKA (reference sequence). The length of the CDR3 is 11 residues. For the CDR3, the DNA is TGCAGTGCATCCATCTCGGGGGGCTACACCTTC. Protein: CSASISGGYTF.

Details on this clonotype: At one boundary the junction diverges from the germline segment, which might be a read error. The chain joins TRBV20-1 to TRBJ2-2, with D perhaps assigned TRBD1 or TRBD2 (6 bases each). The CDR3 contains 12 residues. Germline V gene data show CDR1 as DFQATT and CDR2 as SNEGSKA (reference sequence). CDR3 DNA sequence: TGCAACGCACAGGGAGGCACCGGGGAGCTATTTTTT. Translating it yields CNAQGGTGELFF.

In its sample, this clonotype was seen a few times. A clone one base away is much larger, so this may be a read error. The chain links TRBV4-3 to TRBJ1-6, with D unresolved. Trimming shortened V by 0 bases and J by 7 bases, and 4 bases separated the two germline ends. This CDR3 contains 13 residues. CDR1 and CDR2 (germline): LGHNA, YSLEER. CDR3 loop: CASSQDGNSPLHF. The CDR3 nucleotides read TGCGCCAGCAGCCAAGATGGAAATTCACCCCTCCACTTT.

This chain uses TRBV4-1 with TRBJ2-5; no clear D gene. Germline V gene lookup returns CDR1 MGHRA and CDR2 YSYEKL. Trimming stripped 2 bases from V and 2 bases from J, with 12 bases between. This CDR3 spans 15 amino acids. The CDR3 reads CASSQQGTYQETQYF. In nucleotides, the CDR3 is TGCGCCAGCAGCCAACAAGGCACTTATCAAGAGACCCAGTACTTC.

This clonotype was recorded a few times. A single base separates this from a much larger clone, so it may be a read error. The CDR3 DNA reads as TGCAGTGCTAGAGCAGGGGGCGCCGGCAATAAGCCCCAGCATTTT. Translating gives CSARAGGAGNKPQHF. The chain carries TRBV20-1 and TRBJ1-5; 8 bases are shared with TRBD1. The CDR3 consists of 15 residues. Germline lookup yields CDR1 DFQATT and CDR2 SNEGSKA (reference sequence).

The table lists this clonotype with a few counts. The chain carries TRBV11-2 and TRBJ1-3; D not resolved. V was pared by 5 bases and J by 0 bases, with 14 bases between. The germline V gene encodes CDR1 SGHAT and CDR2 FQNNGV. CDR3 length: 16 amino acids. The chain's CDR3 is CASSPYTRISGNTIYF. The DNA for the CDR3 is TGTGCCAGCAGCCCTTATACCCGGATCTCTGGAAACACCATATATTTT.

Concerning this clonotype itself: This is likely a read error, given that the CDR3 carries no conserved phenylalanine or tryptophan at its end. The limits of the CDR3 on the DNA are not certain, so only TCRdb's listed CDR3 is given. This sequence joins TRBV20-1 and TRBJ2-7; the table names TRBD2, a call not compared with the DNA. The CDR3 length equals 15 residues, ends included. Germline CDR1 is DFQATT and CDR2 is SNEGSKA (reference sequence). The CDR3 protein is CSASPPGLGYYEQYL.

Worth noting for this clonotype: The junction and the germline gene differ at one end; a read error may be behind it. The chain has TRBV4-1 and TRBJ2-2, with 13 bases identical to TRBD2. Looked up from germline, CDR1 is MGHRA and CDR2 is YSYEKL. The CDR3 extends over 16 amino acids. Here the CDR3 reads CASGLGTSGNTGELSF. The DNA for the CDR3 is TGCGCCAGCGGTCTAGGGACTAGCGGGAACACCGGGGAGCTGTCTTTT.

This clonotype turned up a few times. CDR3 coding DNA: TGTGCCAGCAGCTTAGGCAACAGACGCTACGAGCAGTACTTC. As protein: CASSLGNRRYEQYF. The rearrangement uses TRBV5-5 and TRBJ2-7; no definite D call. CDR1 is SGHKS and CDR2 is YYEKEE in the germline V gene (reference sequence). V lost 2 bases and J lost 3, with 12 bases in between. The CDR3 runs 14 residues.

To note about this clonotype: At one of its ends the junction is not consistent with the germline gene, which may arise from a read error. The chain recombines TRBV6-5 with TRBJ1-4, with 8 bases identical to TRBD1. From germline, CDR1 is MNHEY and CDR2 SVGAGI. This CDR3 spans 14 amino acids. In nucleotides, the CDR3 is TGCGTCAGCAGTTACGACAGGGGCGGTGAAAAACTGTTTTTT. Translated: CVSSYDRGGEKLFF.

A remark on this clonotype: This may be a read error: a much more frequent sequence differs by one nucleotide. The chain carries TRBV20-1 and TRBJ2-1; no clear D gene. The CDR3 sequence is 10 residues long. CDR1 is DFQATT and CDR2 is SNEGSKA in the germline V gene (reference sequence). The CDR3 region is CSASHLEQSF. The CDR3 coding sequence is TGCAGTGCTAGTCACCTAGAGCAGTCCTTC.

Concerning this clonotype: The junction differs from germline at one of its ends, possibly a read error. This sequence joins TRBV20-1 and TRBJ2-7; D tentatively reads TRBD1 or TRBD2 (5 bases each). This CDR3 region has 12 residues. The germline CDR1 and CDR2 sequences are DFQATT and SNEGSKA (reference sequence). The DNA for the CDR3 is TGCAGTGCAGAGGGGAGCTCCTGCGAGCAATACTTC. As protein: CSAEGSSCEQYF.

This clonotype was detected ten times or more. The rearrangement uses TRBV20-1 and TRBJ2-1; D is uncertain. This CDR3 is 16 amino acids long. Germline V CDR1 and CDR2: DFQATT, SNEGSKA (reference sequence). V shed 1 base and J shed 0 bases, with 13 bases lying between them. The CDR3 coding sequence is TGCAGTGCTAGAGCCTCGACCCCCACCTCCTACAATGAGCAGTTCTTC. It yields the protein CSARASTPTSYNEQFF.

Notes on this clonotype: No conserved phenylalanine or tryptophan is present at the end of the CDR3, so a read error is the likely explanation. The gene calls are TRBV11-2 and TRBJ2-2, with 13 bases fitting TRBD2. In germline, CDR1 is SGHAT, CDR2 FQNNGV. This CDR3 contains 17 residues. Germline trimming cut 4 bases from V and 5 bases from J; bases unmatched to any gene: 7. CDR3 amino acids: CASSSRLAGGNTGELFH. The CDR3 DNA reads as TGTGCCAGCAGCTCCAGACTAGCGGGAGGTAATACCGGGGAGCTGTTTCAT.

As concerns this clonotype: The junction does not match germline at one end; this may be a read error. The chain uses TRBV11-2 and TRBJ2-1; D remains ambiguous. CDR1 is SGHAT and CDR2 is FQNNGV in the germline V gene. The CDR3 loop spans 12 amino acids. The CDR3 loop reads CASSLGLPEQLF. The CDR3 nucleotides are TGTGCCAGCAGCTTGGGCCTCCCAGAGCAGCTCTTC.

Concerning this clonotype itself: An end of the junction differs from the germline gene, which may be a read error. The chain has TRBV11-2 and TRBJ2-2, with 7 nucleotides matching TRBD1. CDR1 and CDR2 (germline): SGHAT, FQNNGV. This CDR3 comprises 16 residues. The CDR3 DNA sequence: TGCGCCAGCAACACCCCGGGACAGAGGAACACCGGGGAGCTGTTTTTT. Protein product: CASNTPGQRNTGELFF.

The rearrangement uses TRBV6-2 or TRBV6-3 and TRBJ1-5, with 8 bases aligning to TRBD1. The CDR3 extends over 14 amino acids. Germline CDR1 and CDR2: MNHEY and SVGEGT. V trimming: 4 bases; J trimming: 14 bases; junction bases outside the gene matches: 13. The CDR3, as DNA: TGTGCCAGCAGTTCAGGACAGGGTGTCCAGTCCAAGCATTTT. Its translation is CASSSGQGVQSKHF.

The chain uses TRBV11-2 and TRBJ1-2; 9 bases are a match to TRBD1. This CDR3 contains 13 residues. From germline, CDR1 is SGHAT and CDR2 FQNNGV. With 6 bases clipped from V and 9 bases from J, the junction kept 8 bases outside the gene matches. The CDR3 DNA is TGTGCCAGCAGGTTACCGGACAGGGGAAGCTACACCTTC. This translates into CASRLPDRGSYTF.

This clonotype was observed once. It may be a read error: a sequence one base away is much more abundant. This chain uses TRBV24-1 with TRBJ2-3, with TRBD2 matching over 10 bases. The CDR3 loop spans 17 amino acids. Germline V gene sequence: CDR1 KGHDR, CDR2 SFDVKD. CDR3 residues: CATSDYSSGRRSDTHYF. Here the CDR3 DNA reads TGTGCCACCAGTGACTACAGTAGCGGGAGGAGGTCAGATACGCACTATTTT.

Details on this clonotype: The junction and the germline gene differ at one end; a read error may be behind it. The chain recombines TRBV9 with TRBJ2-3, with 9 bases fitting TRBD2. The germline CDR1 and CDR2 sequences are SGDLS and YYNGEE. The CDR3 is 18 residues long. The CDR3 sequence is CASSVATLSGTSTDAQYF. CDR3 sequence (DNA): TGTGCCAGCAGCGTAGCGACTCTAAGCGGGACTAGCACAGATGCGCAGTATTTT.

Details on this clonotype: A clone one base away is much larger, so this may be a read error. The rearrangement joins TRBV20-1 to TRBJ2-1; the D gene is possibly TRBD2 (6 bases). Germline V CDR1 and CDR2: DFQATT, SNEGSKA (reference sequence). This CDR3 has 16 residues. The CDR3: CSVRDWRGGSYNEQFF. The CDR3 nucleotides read TGCAGTGTTAGAGATTGGCGGGGTGGCTCCTACAATGAGCAGTTCTTC.

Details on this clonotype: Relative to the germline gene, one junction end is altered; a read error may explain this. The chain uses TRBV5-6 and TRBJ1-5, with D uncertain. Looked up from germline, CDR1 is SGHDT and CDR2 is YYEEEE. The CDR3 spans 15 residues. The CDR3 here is CAGSLSMGLNQPQHF. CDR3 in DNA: TGTGCCGGCAGCTTGTCGATGGGTCTCAATCAGCCCCAGCATTTT.

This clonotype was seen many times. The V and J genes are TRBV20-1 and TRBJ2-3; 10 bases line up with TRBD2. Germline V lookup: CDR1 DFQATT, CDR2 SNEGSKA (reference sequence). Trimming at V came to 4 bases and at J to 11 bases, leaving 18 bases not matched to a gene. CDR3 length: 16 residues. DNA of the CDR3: TGCAGTGCTACAGGGGGTCTAGCGGGGGCCCGGAGGGAGCAGTATTTT. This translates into CSATGGLAGARREQYF.

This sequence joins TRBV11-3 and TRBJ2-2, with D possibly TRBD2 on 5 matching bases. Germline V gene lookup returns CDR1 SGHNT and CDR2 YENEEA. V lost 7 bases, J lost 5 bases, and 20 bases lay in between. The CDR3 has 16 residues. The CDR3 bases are TGTGCCAGCAACTCCCTAGCAGGAGAGTTGACCGGGGAGCTGTTTTTT. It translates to CASNSLAGELTGELFF.

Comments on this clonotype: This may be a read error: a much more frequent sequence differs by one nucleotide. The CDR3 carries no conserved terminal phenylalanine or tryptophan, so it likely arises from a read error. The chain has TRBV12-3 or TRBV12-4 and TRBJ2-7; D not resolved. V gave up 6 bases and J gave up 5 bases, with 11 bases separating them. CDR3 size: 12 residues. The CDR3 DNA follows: TGTGCCAGCAGCGGACCGGCCCACGAGCAGTACTAC. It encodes CASSGPAHEQYY.

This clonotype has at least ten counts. DNA of the CDR3: TGCGCCAGCAGCCAAGATTTTGGGACAGGGGGTTATGGCTACACCTTC. It encodes CASSQDFGTGGYGYTF. This chain connects TRBV4-3 to TRBJ1-2; 11 bases are a match to TRBD1. The CDR3 consists of 16 residues. In germline, CDR1 is LGHNA, CDR2 YSLEER. With V trimmed by 0 bases and J by 5 bases, 5 bases remained unmatched.

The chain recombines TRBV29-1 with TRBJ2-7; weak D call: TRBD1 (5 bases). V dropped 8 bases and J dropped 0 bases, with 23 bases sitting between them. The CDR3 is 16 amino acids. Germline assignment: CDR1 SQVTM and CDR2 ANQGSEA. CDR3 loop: CSIAFSGIGASYEQYF. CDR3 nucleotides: TGCAGCATTGCCTTTAGTGGGATAGGGGCCTCCTACGAGCAGTACTTC.

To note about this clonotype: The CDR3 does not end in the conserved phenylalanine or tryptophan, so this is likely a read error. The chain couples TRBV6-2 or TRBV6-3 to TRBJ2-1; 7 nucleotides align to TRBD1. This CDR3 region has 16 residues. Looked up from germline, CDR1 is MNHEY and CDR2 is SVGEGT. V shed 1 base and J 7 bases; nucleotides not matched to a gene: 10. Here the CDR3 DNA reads TGTGCCAGCAGTTACTGCGGCGAGGGGGCGGTAAATGAGCAGTTCTTA. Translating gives CASSYCGEGAVNEQFL.